Following are 10 T cell receptor beta chains from one sample sequenced in a study of cytomegalovirus exposure and HLA in healthy donors. PCR primers comprised 60 Vbeta and 13 Jbeta primers. Measured with immunoSEQ multiplex PCR; TCRdb has only the in-frame clones, and not every one. The table lists roughly 150,000 clones, roughly 70% of them singletons. Material for sequencing was PBMCs. These receptor sequences come from a man aged 25 to 40 in good health and CMV-seronegative.

The chain uses TRBV9 and TRBJ2-5; a possible D gene is TRBD2 (5 bases). Germline-derived CDR1 and CDR2 are SGDLS and YYNGEE. Trimming cost V 2 bases and J 5 bases, with 13 bases left between them. The CDR3 is 14 residues long. The CDR3 reads CASSVAQRAETQYF. CDR3 nucleotides: TGTGCCAGCAGCGTTGCGCAGAGGGCGGAGACCCAGTACTTC. Drawing the rest from reference TRBV9 and TRBJ2-5, the complete variable domain is DSGVTQTPKHLITATGQRVTLRCSPRSGDLSVYWYQQSLDQGLQFLIQYYNGEERAKGNILERFSAQQFPDLHSELNLSSLELGDSALYFCASSVAQRAETQYFGPGTRLLVL.

The V and J genes are TRBV27 and TRBJ1-1, with D uncertain. The ends were cut back, 3 bases at V and 6 bases at J, with 17 bases in the middle. CDR3 length equals 15 residues. Germline CDR1 MNHEY, CDR2 SMNVEV (reference sequence). CDR3 coding DNA: TGTGCCAGCAGTTTCATCAACGCCGGGAGCCCTGAAGCTTTCTTT. Translated: CASSFINAGSPEAFF.

The chain employs TRBV19 and TRBJ2-3, with TRBD2 identical over 8 bases. The CDR3 sequence is 15 residues long. Germline CDR1 LNHDA, CDR2 SQIVND (reference sequence). J was trimmed by 6 bases and V by 6 bases; bases with no gene match: 11. This CDR3 reads CASRDEAGVLDTQYF. The CDR3 coding sequence is TGTGCCAGTAGGGACGAAGCGGGAGTTCTGGATACGCAGTATTTT.

V is TRBV7-3 and J is TRBJ2-3, with 10 bases aligning to TRBD2. Trimming cost V 3 bases and J 4 bases; bases outside gene matches: 1. Per germline, CDR1 SGHTA and CDR2 FQGTGA. CDR3 length: 14 amino acids. CDR3 nucleotides: TGTGCCAGCAGCTTCGGGACTAGCGCAGATACGCAGTATTTT. Amino acids: CASSFGTSADTQYF.

This clone has a handful of counts. The V call is TRBV5-1, the J call TRBJ2-3; D gene ambiguous. V lost 1 base and J lost 7, with 10 bases in between. The CDR3 sequence is 13 residues long. Germline CDR1 reads SGHRS; CDR2 reads YFSETQ. The CDR3 sequence: CASSLLGPNTQYF. As DNA, the CDR3 is TGCGCCAGCAGCTTGCTAGGCCCGAATACGCAGTATTTT.

The chain combines TRBV7-2 with TRBJ2-7; possibly TRBD2 for D (6 bases). The CDR3 covers 15 residues. Germline V gives CDR1 SGHTA, CDR2 FQGNSA. V was clipped by 5 bases and J by 0 bases, with 14 bases between them. The chain's CDR3 is CASSRSWRDSYEQYF. The CDR3 coding sequence is TGTGCCAGCAGCCGCTCGTGGCGGGACTCCTACGAGCAGTACTTC.

This rearrangement joins TRBV10-3 to TRBJ1-5, with TRBD1 as a possible D gene (5 bases). The CDR3 is 15 residues long. Germline V gene data show CDR1 as ENHRY and CDR2 as SYGVKD. The V and J ends lost 4 bases and 4 bases respectively, with 14 bases between them. For the CDR3, the DNA is TGTGCCATCAGTGCAGGGACTGGGGTTAATCAGCCCCAGCATTTT. Protein product: CAISAGTGVNQPQHF.

V usage is TRBV5-1 and J usage is TRBJ1-6; 7 positions agree with TRBD1. Trimming at V came to 2 bases and at J to 5 bases, leaving 1 base not matched to a gene. The CDR3 is 14 amino acids. From germline, CDR1 is SGHRS and CDR2 YFSETQ. The CDR3 loop reads CASSFGQDNSPLHF. DNA for the CDR3: TGCGCCAGCAGCTTCGGACAGGATAATTCACCCCTCCACTTT. The full variable domain, with the rest looked up from reference TRBV5-1 and TRBJ1-6, is KAGVTQTPRYLIKTRGQQVTLSCSPISGHRSVSWYQQTPGQGLQFLFEYFSETQRNKGNFPGRFSGRQFSNSRSEMNVSTLELGDSALYLCASSFGQDNSPLHFGNGTRLTVT.

V usage is TRBV6-5 and J usage is TRBJ1-4; a possible D gene is TRBD1 (6 bases). The germline gives CDR1 MNHEY, CDR2 SVGAGI. V dropped 4 bases and J dropped 6 bases, with 9 bases sitting between them. The CDR3 totals 13 residues. CDR3 sequence reads: CASSSGQDEKLFF. CDR3 nucleotide sequence: TGTGCCAGCAGTTCGGGACAAGATGAAAAACTGTTTTTT.

The rearrangement uses TRBV28 and TRBJ1-5; D may be TRBD1 (5 bases). V was shortened by 7 bases and J by 0 bases, with 13 bases between the two germline ends. CDR1 and CDR2 (germline): MDHEN, SYDVKM. The CDR3 consists of 15 residues. CDR3 nucleotides: TGTGCCAGCACCCCCGGACAATATAGCAATCAGCCCCAGCATTTT. Its protein is CASTPGQYSNQPQHF.